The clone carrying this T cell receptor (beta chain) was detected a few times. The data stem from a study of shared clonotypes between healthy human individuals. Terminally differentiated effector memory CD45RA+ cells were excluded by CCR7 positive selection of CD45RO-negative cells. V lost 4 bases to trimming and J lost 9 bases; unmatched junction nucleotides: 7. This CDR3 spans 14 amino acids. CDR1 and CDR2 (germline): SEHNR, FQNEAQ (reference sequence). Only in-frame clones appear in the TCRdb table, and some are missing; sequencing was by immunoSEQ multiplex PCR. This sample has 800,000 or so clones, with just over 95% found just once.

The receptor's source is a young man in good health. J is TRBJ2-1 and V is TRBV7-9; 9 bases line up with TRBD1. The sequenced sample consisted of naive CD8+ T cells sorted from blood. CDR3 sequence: CASSSPGQGGEQFF. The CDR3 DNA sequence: TGTGCCAGCAGCTCTCCGGGACAGGGCGGTGAGCAGTTCTTC.